The sequence of this T cell receptor (beta chain) was determined in a study of blood T cells in healthy people across ages (dated by TCRdb to about 2015). For context, the study as a whole: In model experiments, template switching captured roughly one uniquely barcoded TCR beta cDNA molecule for every two T cells. The study measured age-related changes in TCR beta repertoire diversity using deep sequencing normalized with unique cDNA molecular identifiers. To avoid experimental bias, donors of different ages were distributed randomly across sequencing lanes. For two donors (one aged 18 to 29 and one aged 80 or older), the study analyzed two additional independent replicas of 1 million unique cDNA reads from the same blood draw. The donors were divided into four age groups: young (average approximately 17 years), middle-aged (roughly 40), aged (about 60) and long-lived (about 90). Here is what the overall study found, with its caveats: Observed TCR beta diversity correlated strongly with the percentage of naive T cells measured by flow cytometry. Since profiling was done on bulk unsorted PBMCs, naive and antigen-experienced compartments could not be conclusively compared. The CMV infection status of donors was not known, potentially confounding age-related changes in expanded clonotypes. As age increased, observed TCR beta diversity per million T cells dropped in a roughly linear way, and a significant reduction was already evident by age about 36. Compared with the aged group, the long-lived group had more naive CD4+ T cells, fewer expanded clones and increased TCR diversity, suggesting age selection. Estimates of total diversity from one million sequenced T cells were regarded as lower bounds and underestimates.

At the junction V is shortened by 6 bases and J by 4 bases, with 8 bases in between. The CDR3 holds 12 amino acids from the cysteine to the phenylalanine. Solely the CDR3 DNA is kept, with 36 bases framed from the first base. CDR1 and CDR2 were assigned from the germline V gene (reference sequence) as MNHEY and SMNVEV. Systemically healthy Caucasian individuals from Russia, 39 in total and aged 6 to 90 years, were included as donors. Each donor gave 8.5 to 10 milliliters of peripheral blood, collected into EDTA-treated Vacutainer tubes. Ficoll-Paque density-gradient centrifugation was used to isolate PBMCs, with at least 7 million per sample. Trizol reagent was used to extract total RNA from PBMCs, with at least 5.5 micrograms per sample. For every donor, flow cytometry on a PBMC aliquot measured the percentage of naive CD45RAhigh/CD27high T cells. For this clonotype: The clone's antigen remains unknown. Within one base of it there is no much larger clone, and no base qualities were kept.

Library creation used 5' RACE. Sequencing was performed on an Illumina HiSeq 2500. The second PCR ran for about 6 to 11 cycles and used a J-beta primer mix along with a sample-barcoded 5' primer. A template-switch 5' adaptor carrying 12 random nucleotides introduced a unique molecular identifier onto each TCR beta cDNA molecule. At least 2.5 million CDR3-containing paired-end reads were obtained from each sample. The Mint cDNA synthesis kit, primed by a TRBC-specific oligonucleotide, was used to synthesize first-strand cDNA from all RNA. Following uracil-DNA glycosylase treatment, a first 18-cycle PCR with universal primers M1SS and BC2_uni_R was performed on all cDNA. The paper's processing steps were these. Each sample was normalized by randomly selecting 1 million high-quality reads, each carrying a distinct molecular identifier. Reads with shared molecular identifiers were discarded instead of being binned into consensus sequences. MiTCR, run with a Q25 quality threshold and the strictest error-elimination algorithm, handled CDR3 identification, clonotype clustering and error correction. A nonparametric unseen species model with Euler transformation was used to estimate a lower bound on total TCR beta diversity. Starting from the raw public reads, TCRdb applied fastp trimming at Q25, assembled clones with MiXCR and retained in-frame beta chains. Rows merge per CDR3 protein into single entries with the most common DNA and genes. For this entry, the V and J calls and clone size follow TCRdb and not the study's own pipeline. The sample table contains around 1,500,000 distinct CDR3 sequences; only one count was recorded for 28% of them. The ten largest clonotypes hold roughly 8.2% of the sample.

In this chain, TRBV27 is recombined with TRBJ2-3, with the D gene not clear enough to name. Input material: blood. The sequence derives from a woman under 40 in good health. The DNA reads as follows: TGTGCCAGCAGGACGTGGGCAGATACGCAGTATTTT. This yields the protein CASRTWADTQYF.